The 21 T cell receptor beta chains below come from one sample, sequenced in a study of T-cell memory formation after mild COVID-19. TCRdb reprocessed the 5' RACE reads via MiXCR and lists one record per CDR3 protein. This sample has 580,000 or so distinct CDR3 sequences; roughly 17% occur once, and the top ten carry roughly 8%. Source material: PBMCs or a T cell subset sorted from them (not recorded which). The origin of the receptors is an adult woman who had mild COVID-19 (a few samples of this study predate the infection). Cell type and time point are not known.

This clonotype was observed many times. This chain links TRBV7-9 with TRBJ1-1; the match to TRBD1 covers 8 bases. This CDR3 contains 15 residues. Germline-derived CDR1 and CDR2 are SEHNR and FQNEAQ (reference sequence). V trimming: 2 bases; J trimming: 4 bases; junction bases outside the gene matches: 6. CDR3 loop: CASSLPTDRATEAFF. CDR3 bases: TGTGCCAGCAGCTTACCGACGGACAGGGCCACTGAAGCTTTCTTT. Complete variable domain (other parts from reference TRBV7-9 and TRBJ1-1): DTGVSQNPRHKITKRGQNVTFRCDPISEHNRLYWYRQTLGQGPEFLTYFQNEAQLEKSRLLSDRFSAERPKGSFSTLEIQRTEQGDSAMYLCASSLPTDRATEAFFGQGTRLTVV.

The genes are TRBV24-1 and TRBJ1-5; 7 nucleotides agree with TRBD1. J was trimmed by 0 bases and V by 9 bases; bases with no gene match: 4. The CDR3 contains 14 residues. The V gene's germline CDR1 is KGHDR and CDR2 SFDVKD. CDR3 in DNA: TGTGCCACCTCGGACAGGAATAGCAATCAGCCCCAGCATTTT. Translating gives CATSDRNSNQPQHF.

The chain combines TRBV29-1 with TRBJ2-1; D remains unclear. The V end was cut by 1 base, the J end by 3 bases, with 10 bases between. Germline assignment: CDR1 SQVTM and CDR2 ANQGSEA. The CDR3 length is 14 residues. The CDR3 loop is CSVEVRLFYNEQFF. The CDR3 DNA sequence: TGCAGCGTTGAAGTAAGGCTATTCTACAATGAGCAGTTCTTC.

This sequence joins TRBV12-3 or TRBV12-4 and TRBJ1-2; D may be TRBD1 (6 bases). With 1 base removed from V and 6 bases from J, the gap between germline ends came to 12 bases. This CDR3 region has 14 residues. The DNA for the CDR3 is TGTGCCAGCAGTTTAGTTATACAGGGACATGGCTACACCTTC. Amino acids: CASSLVIQGHGYTF.

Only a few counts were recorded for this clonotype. CDR3 amino acids: CASSLAHLEARWGTDTQYF. CDR3 sequence (DNA): TGCGCCAGCAGCTTGGCCCACTTGGAAGCTAGGTGGGGCACAGATACGCAGTATTTT. The chain has TRBV5-1 and TRBJ2-3; D gene unclear. Trimming removed 0 bases from V and 1 base from J, with 21 bases in between. The germline V gene encodes CDR1 SGHRS and CDR2 YFSETQ. The CDR3 is made up of 19 amino acids.

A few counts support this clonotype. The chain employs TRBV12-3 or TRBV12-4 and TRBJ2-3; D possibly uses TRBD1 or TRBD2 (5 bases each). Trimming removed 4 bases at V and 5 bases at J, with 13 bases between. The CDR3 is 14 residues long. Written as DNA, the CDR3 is TGTGCCAGCAGTTGGGAGCAGGGCCTAGATACGCAGTATTTT. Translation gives CASSWEQGLDTQYF.

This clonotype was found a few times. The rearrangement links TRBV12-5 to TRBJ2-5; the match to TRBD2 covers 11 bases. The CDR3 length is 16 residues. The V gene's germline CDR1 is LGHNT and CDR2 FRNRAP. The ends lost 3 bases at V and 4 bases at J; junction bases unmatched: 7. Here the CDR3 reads CASGLRLAGWLETQYF. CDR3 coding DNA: TGTGCTAGTGGTTTACGACTAGCGGGGTGGTTAGAGACCCAGTACTTC.

CDR3 residues: CASSHRLAGNTGELFF. The DNA for the CDR3 is TGTGCCAGCAGCCATCGACTAGCGGGAAACACCGGGGAGCTGTTTTTT. The chain recombines TRBV5-8 with TRBJ2-2; TRBD2 matches 11 bases. Germline V gives CDR1 SGHTS, CDR2 YDEGEE. After removal of 4 bases from V and 2 bases from J, the junction contained 4 bases not matched to a gene. CDR3 length equals 16 residues.

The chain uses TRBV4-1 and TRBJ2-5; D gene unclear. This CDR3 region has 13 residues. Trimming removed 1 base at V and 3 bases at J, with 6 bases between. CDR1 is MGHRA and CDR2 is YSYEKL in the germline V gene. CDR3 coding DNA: TGCGCCAGCAGCCAAGTTATCGAAGAGACCCAGTACTTC. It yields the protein CASSQVIEETQYF.

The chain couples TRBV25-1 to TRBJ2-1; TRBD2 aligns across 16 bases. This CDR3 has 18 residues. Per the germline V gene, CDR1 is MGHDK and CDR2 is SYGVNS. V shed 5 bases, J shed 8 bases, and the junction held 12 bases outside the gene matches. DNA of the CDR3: TGTGCCAGCAGTCCGGGACTAGCGGGAGGGTTCATAAGGGATGAGCAGTTCTTC. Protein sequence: CASSPGLAGGFIRDEQFF. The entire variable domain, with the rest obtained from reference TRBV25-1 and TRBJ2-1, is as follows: EADIYQTPRYLVIGTGKKITLECSQTMGHDKMYWYQQDPGMELHLIHYSYGVNSTEKGDLSSESTVSRIRTEHFPLTLESARPSHTSQYLCASSPGLAGGFIRDEQFFGPGTRLTVL.

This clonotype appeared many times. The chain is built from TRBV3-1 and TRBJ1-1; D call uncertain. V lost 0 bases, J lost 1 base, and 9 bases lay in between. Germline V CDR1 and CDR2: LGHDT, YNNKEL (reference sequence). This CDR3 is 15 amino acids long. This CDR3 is CASSQDAVPNTEAFF. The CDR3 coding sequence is TGTGCCAGCAGCCAAGATGCAGTGCCGAACACTGAAGCTTTCTTT.

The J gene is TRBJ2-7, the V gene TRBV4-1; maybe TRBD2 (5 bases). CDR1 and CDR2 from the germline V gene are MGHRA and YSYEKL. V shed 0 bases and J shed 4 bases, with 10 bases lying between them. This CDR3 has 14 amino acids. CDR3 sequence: CASSQEGSGYEQYF. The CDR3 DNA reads TGCGCCAGCAGCCAAGAAGGTTCGGGGTACGAGCAGTACTTC.

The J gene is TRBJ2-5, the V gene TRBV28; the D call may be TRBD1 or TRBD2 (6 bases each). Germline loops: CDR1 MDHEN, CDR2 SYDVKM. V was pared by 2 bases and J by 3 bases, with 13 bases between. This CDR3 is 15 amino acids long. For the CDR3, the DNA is TGTGCCAGCAGTTTAATATTGGGGGGCGAAGAGACCCAGTACTTC. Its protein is CASSLILGGEETQYF.

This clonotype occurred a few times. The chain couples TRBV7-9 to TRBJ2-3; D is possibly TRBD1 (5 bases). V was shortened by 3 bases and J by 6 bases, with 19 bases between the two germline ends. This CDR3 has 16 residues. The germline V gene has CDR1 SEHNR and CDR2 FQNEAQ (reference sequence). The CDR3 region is CASSFEGEVMLDTQYF. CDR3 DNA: TGTGCCAGCAGCTTTGAAGGGGAAGTGATGTTGGATACGCAGTATTTT.

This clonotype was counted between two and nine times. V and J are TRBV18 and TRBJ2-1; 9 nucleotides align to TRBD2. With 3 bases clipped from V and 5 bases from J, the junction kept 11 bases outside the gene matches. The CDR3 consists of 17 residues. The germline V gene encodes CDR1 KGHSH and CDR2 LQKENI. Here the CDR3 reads CASSPSGRGGWDNEQFF. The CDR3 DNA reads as TGTGCCAGCTCACCTAGCGGGAGAGGAGGTTGGGACAATGAGCAGTTCTTC. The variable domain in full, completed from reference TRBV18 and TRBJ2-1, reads NAGVMQNPRHLVRRRGQEARLRCSPMKGHSHVYWYRQLPEEGLKFMVYLQKENIIDESGMPKERFSAEFPKEGPSILRIQQVVRGDSAAYFCASSPSGRGGWDNEQFFGPGTRLTVL.

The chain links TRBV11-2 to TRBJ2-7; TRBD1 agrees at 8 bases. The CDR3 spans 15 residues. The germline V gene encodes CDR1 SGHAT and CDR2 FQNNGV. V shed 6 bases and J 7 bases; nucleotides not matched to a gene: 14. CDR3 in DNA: TGTGCCAGCAGGAAACCGGGACAGGAGAAAGGGGAGCAGTACTTC. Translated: CASRKPGQEKGEQYF.

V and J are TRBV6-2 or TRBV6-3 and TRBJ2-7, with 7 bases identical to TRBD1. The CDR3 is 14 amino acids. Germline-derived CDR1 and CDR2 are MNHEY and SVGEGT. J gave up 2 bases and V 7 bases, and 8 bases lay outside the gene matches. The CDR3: CASNLQGTTYEQYF. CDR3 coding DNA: TGTGCCAGCAACTTACAGGGGACGACCTACGAGCAGTACTTC.

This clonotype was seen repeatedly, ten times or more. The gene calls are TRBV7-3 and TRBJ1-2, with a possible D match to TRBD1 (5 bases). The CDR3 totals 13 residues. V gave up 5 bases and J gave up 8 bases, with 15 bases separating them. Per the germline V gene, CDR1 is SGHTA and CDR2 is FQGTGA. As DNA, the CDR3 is TGTGCCAGCAGCCCTACGAGGGAGGGGGGCTACACCTTC. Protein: CASSPTREGGYTF.

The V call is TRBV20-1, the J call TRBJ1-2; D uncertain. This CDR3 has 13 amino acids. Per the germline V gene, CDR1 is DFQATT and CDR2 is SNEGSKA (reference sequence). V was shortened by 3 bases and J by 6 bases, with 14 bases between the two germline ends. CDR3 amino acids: CSARDREGNGYTF. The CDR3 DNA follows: TGCAGTGCTAGGGACCGCGAAGGGAATGGCTACACCTTC.

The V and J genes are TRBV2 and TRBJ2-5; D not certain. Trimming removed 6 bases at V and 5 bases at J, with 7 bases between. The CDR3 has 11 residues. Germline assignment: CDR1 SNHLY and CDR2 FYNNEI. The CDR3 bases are TGTGCCAGCAGACCGGAGGAGACCCAGTACTTC. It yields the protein CASRPEETQYF.

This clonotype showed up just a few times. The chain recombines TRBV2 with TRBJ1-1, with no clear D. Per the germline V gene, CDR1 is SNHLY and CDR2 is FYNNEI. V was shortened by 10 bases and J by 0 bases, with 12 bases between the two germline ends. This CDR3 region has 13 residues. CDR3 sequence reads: CANTPDMNTEAFF. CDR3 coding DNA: TGTGCCAACACCCCGGATATGAACACTGAAGCTTTCTTT. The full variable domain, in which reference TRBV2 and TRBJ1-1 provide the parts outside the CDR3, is EPEVTQTPSHQVTQMGQEVILRCVPISNHLYFYWYRQILGQKVEFLVSFYNNEISEKSEIFDDQFSVERPDGSNFTLKIRSTKLEDSAMYFCANTPDMNTEAFFGQGTRLTVV.